These T cell receptor beta chains were read from a single sample in a study of T-cell reconstitution after alpha-beta-depleted transplantation in children. TCRdb itself ran the PCR reads through MiXCR, one entry per CDR3 protein. Of 280,000 or so distinct CDR3 sequences listed, 11% are singletons. Sequencing was performed on peripheral blood, taken 180 days after TCRalphabeta/CD19-depleted stem cell transplant. These receptors came from a male patient between 2 and 10 years old who had a stem cell transplant for chronic granulomatous disease, so the T cells may come from the graft donor. CDR3s leave out the opening cysteine and the closing phenylalanine or tryptophan. The D gene is left open where the match is weak. Clone sizes are given selectively: once, few, many, or a class where the clone is expanded.

>many|TRBD2|TRBV9
ASSVSGTPYEQY
>many|NA|TRBV11-3
ASSLDGDSTDTQY
>many|NA|TRBV7-8
ASSFRRLATGELF
>many|TRBD2|TRBV9
ASSVGSGESSYNEQF
>many|TRBD1|TRBV29-1
SVGAGTGGVEQF
>many|NA|TRBV20-1
SARGQANTEAF
>many|NA|TRBV20-1
SAPHADTQY
>many|TRBD2|TRBV7-9
ASRQGSGGFYNEQF
>many|NA|TRBV6-5
ASSYAGQLNYGYT
>NA|NA|TRBV18
ASSPVRTENTEAF
>many|NA|TRBV4-1
ASSQGQGGVEWKSSYNEQF
>many|TRBD2|TRBV27
ASSPRRVAGVNNEQF
>once|NA|TRBV10-1
ASSPEPESYNEQF
>few|NA|TRBV5-4
ASSLAGVGGEQF
>many|TRBD2|TRBV29-1
SAELAGGTYEQY
>many|NA|TRBV4-2
ASSQDRQVGGYEQY
>many|NA|TRBV29-1
SVQGSLSYNEQF
>many|TRBD1|TRBV24-1
ATSEPGQGDGYT
>many|TRBD2|TRBV20-1
SAMWLAGFKETQY
>many|NA|TRBV12-3/TRBV12-4
ASSQDRIQETQY
>many|TRBD1|TRBV29-1
SVDNLSDRGPGAF
>many|NA|TRBV7-9
ASSVAKPSYEQY
>many|TRBD2|TRBV12-3/TRBV12-4
ASSLFGRLGDEQF
>many|NA|TRBV20-1
SAPPLGGTDTQY
>many|TRBD2|TRBV29-1
SVGGTSGIYYEQY
>many|NA|TRBV12-3/TRBV12-4
ASSLLTTWESYEQY
>many|NA|TRBV7-9
ASSPGTEQY
>many|TRBD1|TRBV13
ASSPDRGPYEQY
>many|TRBD2|TRBV28
ASSPATAGGRETQY
>NA|TRBD1|TRBV30
AWRQDRARNEQF
>many|NA|TRBV7-2
ASSGQYSNQPQH
>many|NA|TRBV12-3/TRBV12-4
ASSLLQDHEQY
>many|TRBD2|TRBV5-1
ASSPSGLAGVGTQY
>many|TRBD1|TRBV5-4
ASSVTGGDGYT
>NA|TRBD2|TRBV3-1
ASTPPKGLAGGNEQF
>NA|TRBD1|TRBV19
ASSTDRGSNQPQH
>few|NA|TRBV25-1
ASRAGTKNTEAF
>few|TRBD2|TRBV12-3/TRBV12-4
ASSLVTGGSTDTQY
>many|NA|TRBV4-3
ASSQELRQDPETQY
>NA|TRBD1|TRBV12-3/TRBV12-4
ASSLYRGTYSNQPQH
>many|NA|TRBV20-1
SASVGGNQPQH
>many|NA|TRBV7-9
ASSLSSGDEQY
>many|TRBD1|TRBV12-3/TRBV12-4
ASRTTGASPGNTIY
>many|TRBD2|TRBV5-1
ASMGLDQETQY
>many|NA|TRBV6-5
ASRQTTEAF
>many|NA|TRBV28
ASSRLAGATYEQY
>many|NA|TRBV28
ASSSETNSYEQY
>many|NA|TRBV20-1
SASGSYNEQF
>many|NA|TRBV6-1
ASSEGVSGREKLF
>many|NA|TRBV14
ASSQGQPDSGNTIY
>many|TRBD2|TRBV5-8
ASSFQILAGGYEQY
>NA|NA|TRBV25-1
ASSRRGRGGVNEQF
>many|TRBD1|TRBV20-1
SDRGLGETQY